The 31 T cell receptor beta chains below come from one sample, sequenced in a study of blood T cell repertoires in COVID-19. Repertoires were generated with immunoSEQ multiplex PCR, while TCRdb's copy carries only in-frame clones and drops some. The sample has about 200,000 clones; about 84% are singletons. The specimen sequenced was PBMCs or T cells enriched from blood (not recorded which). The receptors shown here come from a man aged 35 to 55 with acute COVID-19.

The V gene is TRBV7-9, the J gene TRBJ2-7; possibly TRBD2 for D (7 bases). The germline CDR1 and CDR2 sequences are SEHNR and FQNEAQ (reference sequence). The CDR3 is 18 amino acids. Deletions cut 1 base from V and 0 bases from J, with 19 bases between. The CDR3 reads CASSLELANRVSSYEQYF. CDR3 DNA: TGTGCCAGCAGCTTAGAACTAGCGAACAGGGTAAGCTCCTACGAGCAGTACTTC.

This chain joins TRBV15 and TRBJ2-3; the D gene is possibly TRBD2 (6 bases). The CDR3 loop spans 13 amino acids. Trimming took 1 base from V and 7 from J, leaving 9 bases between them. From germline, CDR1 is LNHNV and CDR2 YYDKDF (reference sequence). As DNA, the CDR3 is TGTGCCACCAGCAGAGTCGCGGGGAATACGCAGTATTTT. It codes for CATSRVAGNTQYF. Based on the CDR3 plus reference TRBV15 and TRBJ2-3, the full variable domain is DAMVIQNPRYQVTQFGKPVTLSCSQTLNHNVMYWYQQKSSQAPKLLFHYYDKDFNNEADTPDNFQSRRPNTSFCFLDIRSPGLGDTAMYLCATSRVAGNTQYFGPGTRLTVL.

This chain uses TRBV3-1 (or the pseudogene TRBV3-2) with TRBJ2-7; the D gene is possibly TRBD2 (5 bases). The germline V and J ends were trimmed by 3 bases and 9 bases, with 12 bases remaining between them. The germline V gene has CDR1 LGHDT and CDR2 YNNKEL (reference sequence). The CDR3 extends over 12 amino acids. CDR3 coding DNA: TGTGCCAGCAGCCAGGAAGGACGGGGGCAGTACTTC. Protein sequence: CASSQEGRGQYF.

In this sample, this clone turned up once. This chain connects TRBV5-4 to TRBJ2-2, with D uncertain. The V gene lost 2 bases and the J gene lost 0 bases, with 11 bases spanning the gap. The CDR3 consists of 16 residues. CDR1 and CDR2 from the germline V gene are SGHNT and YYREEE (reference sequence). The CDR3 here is CASSFKKLANTGELFF. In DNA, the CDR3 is TGTGCCAGCAGCTTTAAAAAGCTCGCGAACACCGGGGAGCTGTTTTTT.

The CDR3 region is CASSLLTGTTYEQYF. The CDR3 nucleotides are TGCGCCAGCAGCCTCTTAACGGGGACTACCTACGAGCAGTACTTC. V and J are TRBV4-1 and TRBJ2-7; 7 bases are a match to TRBD2. The CDR3 contains 15 residues. Germline V gene lookup returns CDR1 MGHRA and CDR2 YSYEKL. V shed 4 bases, J shed 2 bases, and the junction held 8 bases outside the gene matches.

In DNA, the CDR3 is TGCGCCAGCAGCTTGGGGATCACCGGGACTAGCGGATACAATGAGCAGTTCTTC. Translating it yields CASSLGITGTSGYNEQFF. The V gene is TRBV5-1, the J gene TRBJ2-1; 11 bases match TRBD2. This CDR3 has 18 residues. CDR1 SGHRS and CDR2 YFSETQ come from the germline V gene. The V and J ends lost 0 bases and 4 bases, in that order; junction bases with no gene match: 9. The variable domain in full, completed from reference TRBV5-1 and TRBJ2-1, reads KAGVTQTPRYLIKTRGQQVTLSCSPISGHRSVSWYQQTPGQGLQFLFEYFSETQRNKGNFPGRFSGRQFSNSRSEMNVSTLELGDSALYLCASSLGITGTSGYNEQFFGPGTRLTVL.

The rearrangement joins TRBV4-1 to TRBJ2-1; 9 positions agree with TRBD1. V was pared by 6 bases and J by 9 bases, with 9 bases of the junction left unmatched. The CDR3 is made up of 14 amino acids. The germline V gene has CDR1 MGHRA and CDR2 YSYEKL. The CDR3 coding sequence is TGCGCCAGCAGTCCGGACAGGGGCTCGGGTGAGCAGTTCTTC. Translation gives CASSPDRGSGEQFF.

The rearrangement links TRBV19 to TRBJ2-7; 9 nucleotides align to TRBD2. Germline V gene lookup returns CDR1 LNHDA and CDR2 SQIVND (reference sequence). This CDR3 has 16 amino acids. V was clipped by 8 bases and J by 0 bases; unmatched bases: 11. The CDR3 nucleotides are TGTGCCAGTGCCCTGGGCCTAGCGGGGAGCTCCTACGAGCAGTACTTC. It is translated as CASALGLAGSSYEQYF.

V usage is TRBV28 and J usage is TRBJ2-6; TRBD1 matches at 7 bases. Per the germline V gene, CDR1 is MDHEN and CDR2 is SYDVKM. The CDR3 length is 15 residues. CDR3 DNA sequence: TGTGCGTCGGGACAGACTAACTCTGGGGCCAACGTCCTGACTTTC. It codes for CASGQTNSGANVLTF.

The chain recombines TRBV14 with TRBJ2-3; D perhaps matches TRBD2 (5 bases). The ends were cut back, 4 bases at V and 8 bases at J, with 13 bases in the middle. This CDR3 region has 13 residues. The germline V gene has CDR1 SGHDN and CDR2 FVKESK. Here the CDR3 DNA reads TGTGCCAGCAGCCGAGAGGTTGGGAGTACGCAGTATTTT. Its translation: CASSREVGSTQYF.

The CDR3 loop reads CASKATSGNEQFF. The DNA for the CDR3 is TGTGCCAGTAAAGCGACTAGCGGTAATGAGCAGTTCTTC. This chain joins TRBV19 and TRBJ2-1; 9 bases match TRBD2. CDR1 is LNHDA and CDR2 is SQIVND in the germline V gene (reference sequence). There are 13 residues in the CDR3. J was trimmed by 7 bases and V by 7 bases; bases with no gene match: 5.

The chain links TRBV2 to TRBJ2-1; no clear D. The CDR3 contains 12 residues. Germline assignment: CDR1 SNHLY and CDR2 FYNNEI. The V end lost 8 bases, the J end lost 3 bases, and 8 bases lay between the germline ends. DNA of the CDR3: TGTGCCAGCTCGACGGGCTACAATGAGCAGTTCTTC. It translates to CASSTGYNEQFF. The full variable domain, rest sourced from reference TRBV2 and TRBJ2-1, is EPEVTQTPSHQVTQMGQEVILRCVPISNHLYFYWYRQILGQKVEFLVSFYNNEISEKSEIFDDQFSVERPDGSNFTLKIRSTKLEDSAMYFCASSTGYNEQFFGPGTRLTVL.

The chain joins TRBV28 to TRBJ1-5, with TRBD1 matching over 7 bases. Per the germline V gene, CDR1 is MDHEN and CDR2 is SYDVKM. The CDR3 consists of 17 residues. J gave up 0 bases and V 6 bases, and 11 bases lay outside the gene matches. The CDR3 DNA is TGTGCCAGCAGCCCGAGGGGGACAGAGCTTAGCAATCAGCCCCAGCATTTT. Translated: CASSPRGTELSNQPQHF.

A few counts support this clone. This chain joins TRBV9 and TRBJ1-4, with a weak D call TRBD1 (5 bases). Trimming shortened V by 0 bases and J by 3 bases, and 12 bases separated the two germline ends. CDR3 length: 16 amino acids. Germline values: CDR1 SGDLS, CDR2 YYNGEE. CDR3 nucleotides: TGTGCCAGCAGCGTAGCCCCGGGACTGTCTAATGAAAAACTGTTTTTT. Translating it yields CASSVAPGLSNEKLFF.

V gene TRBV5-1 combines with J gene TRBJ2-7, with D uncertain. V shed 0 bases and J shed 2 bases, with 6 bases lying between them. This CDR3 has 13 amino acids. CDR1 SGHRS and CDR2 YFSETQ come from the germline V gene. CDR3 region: CASSLEAAYEQYF. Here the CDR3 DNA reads TGCGCCAGCAGCTTGGAGGCGGCCTACGAGCAGTACTTC.

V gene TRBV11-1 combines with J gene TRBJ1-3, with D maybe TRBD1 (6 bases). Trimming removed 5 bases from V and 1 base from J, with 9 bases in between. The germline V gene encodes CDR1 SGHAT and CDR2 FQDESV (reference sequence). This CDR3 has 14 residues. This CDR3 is CASSRGTSGNTIYF. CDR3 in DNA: TGTGCCAGCAGCAGAGGGACATCTGGAAACACCATATATTTT.

CDR3 sequence reads: CASSQILSGGLYNEQFF. CDR3 bases: TGTGCCAGCAGCCAAATCCTAAGCGGGGGTCTTTACAATGAGCAGTTCTTC. The chain combines TRBV3-1 (or the pseudogene TRBV3-2) with TRBJ2-1, with TRBD2 matching 8 bases. Germline values: CDR1 LGHDT, CDR2 YNNKEL (reference sequence). The CDR3 runs to 17 residues. J was trimmed by 4 bases and V by 2 bases; bases with no gene match: 10.

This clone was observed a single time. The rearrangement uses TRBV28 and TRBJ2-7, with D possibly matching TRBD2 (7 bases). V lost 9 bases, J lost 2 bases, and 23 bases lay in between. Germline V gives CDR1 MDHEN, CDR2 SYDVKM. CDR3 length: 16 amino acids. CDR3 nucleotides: TGTGCCAGTGCAGAGGTTGGGGGGGCGTTCGCCTACGAGCAGTACTTC. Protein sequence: CASAEVGGAFAYEQYF. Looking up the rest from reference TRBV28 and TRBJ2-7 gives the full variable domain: DVKVTQSSRYLVKRTGEKVFLECVQDMDHENMFWYRQDPGLGLRLIYFSYDVKMKEKGDIPEGYSVSREKKERFSLILESASTNQTSMYLCASAEVGGAFAYEQYFGPGTRLTVT.

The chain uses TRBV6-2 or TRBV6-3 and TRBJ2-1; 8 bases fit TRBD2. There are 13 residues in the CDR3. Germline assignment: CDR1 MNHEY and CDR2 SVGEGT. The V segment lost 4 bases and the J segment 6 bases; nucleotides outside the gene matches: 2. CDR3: CASSLAGGNEQFF. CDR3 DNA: TGTGCCAGCAGTTTGGCGGGAGGCAATGAGCAGTTCTTC.

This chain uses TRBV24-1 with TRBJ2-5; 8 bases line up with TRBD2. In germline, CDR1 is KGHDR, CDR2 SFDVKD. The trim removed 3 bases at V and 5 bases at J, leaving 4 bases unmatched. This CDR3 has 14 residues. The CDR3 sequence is CATSDRTSLETQYF. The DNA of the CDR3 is TGTGCCACCAGTGATAGGACTAGCCTGGAGACCCAGTACTTC.

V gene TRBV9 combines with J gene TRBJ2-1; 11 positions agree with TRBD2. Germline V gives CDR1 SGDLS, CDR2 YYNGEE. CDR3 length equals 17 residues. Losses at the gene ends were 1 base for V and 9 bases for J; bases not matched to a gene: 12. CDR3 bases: TGTGCCAGCAGCGTATTAGCGGGAGGGGGGGATGGTGGTGAGCAGTTCTTC. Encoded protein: CASSVLAGGGDGGEQFF.

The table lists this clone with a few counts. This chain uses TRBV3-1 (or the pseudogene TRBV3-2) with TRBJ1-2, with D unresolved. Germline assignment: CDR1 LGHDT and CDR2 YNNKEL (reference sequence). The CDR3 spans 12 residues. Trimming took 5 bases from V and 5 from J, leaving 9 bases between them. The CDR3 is CASSGESYGYTF. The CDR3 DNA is TGTGCCAGCAGCGGTGAGAGTTATGGCTACACCTTC.

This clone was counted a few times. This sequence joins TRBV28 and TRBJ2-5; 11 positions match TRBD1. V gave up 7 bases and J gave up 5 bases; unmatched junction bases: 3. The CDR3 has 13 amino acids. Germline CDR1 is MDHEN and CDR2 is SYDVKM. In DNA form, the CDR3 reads TGTGCCAGCACCCGGGACAGGGGGGAGACCCAGTACTTC. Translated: CASTRDRGETQYF.

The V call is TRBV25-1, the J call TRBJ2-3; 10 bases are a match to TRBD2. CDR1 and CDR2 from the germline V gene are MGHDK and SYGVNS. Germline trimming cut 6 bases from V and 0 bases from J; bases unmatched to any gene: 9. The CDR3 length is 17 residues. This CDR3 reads CASSDRSGGVSTDTQYF. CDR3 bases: TGTGCCAGCAGCGACCGAAGCGGGGGGGTTAGCACAGATACGCAGTATTTT.

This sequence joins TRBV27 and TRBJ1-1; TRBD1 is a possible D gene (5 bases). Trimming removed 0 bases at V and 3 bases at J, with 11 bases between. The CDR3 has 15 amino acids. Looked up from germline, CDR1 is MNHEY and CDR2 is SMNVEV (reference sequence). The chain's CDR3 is CASSLSTGGDTEAFF. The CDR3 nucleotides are TGTGCCAGCAGTTTATCGACTGGGGGGGACACTGAAGCTTTCTTT.

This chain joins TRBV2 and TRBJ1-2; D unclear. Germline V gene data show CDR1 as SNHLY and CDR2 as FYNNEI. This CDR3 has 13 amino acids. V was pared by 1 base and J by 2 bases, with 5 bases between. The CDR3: CASSEGQNYGYTF. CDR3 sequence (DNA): TGTGCCAGCAGTGAAGGGCAGAACTATGGCTACACCTTC.

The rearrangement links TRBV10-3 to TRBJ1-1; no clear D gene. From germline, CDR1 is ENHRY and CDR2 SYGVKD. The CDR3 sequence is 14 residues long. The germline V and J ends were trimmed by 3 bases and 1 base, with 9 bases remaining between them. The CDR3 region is CAISDRSENTEAFF. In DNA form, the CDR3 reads TGTGCCATCAGTGACAGAAGTGAGAACACTGAAGCTTTCTTT.

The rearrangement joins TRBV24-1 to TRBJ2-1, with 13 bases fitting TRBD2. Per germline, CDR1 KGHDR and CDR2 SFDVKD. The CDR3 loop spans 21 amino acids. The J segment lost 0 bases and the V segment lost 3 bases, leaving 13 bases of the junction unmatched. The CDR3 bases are TGTGCCACCAGTGATGTATTCTCCGGGACTAGCGGGGTGTTCTCCTACAATGAGCAGTTCTTC. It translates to CATSDVFSGTSGVFSYNEQFF.

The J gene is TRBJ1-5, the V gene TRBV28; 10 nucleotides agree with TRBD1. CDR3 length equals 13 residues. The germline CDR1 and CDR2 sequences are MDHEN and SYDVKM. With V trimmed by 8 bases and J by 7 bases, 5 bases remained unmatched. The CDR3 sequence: CASGTGVGQPQHF. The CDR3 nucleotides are TGTGCCAGCGGGACAGGGGTCGGGCAGCCCCAGCATTTT.

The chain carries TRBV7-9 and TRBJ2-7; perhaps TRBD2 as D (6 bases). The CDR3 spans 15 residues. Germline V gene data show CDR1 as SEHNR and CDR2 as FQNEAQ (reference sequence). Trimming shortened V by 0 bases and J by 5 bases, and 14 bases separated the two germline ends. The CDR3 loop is CASSLARAGFHEQYF. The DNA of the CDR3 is TGTGCCAGCAGCTTAGCAAGGGCGGGGTTCCACGAGCAGTACTTC.

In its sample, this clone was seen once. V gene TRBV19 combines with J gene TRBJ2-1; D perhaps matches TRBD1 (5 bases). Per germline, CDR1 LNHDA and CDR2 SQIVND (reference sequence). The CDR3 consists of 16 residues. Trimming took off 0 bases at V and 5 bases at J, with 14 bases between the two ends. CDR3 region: CASSIEGRVPDNEQFF. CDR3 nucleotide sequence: TGTGCCAGTAGTATAGAGGGCAGGGTTCCAGACAATGAGCAGTTCTTC.